This T cell receptor beta chain was retrieved from a study of T cells in Graves' hyperthyroidism and ophthalmopathy. The junction had 5 bases not matched to a gene; V was cut back by 0 bases and J by 10 bases. Germline values: CDR1 SGHRS, CDR2 YFSETQ. This CDR3 region has 15 residues. Authors of the study amplified TCR beta CDR3 regions from RNA transcripts. The TCR CDR3 first-round RT-PCR relied on the HTBI primer set. TCRdb used MiXCR to reprocess the multiplex PCR reads, holding one entry per CDR3 protein. This sample has 700,000 or so distinct CDR3 sequences; about 14% occur once, and the top ten carry roughly an eighth.

The chain uses TRBV5-1 and TRBJ1-6, with TRBD1 matching over 9 bases. This TCR derives from a woman between 50 and 59 years old with Graves' ophthalmopathy. The sequenced material came from blood. This CDR3 is CASSLADRGWSPLHF. The CDR3 DNA follows: TGCGCCAGCAGCTTGGCCGACAGGGGGTGGTCACCCCTCCACTTT.